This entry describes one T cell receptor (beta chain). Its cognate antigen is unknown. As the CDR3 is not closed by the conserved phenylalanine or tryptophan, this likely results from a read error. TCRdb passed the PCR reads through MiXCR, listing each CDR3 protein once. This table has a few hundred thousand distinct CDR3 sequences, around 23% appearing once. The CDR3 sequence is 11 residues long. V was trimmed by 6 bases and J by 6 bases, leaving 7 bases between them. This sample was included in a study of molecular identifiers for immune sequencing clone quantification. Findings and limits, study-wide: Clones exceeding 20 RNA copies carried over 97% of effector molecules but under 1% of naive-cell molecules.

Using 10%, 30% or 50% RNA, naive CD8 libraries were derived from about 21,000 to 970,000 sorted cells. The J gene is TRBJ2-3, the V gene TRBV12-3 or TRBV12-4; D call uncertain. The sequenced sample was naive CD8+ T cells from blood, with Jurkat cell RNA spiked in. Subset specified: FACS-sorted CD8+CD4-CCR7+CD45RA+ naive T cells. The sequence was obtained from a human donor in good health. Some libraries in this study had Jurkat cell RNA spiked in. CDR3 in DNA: TGTGCCAGCAGCTCCAGGGATACGCAGTATTCT. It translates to CASSSRDTQYS.